These 10 T cell receptor beta chains were sequenced from one sample in a study of T cells after yellow fever vaccination (dated by TCRdb to about 2019). Preparation of the library involved 5' RACE. This sample was sequenced with an Illumina NovaSeq 6000. Starting from the raw public reads, TCRdb applied fastp trimming at Q25, assembled clones with MiXCR and retained in-frame beta chains. CDR3 protein sequences are deduplicated, and each keeps its most common genes and DNA. In all, the sample holds 300,000 to 400,000 distinct CDR3 sequences, and about 11% of those were seen once. Clones ranked in the top ten supply under 4% of the sample. The treatment or condition label, read with the paper, signifies: live attenuated yellow fever vaccine strain. This specimen consisted of CD4+ T cells sorted from PBMCs, obtained 45 days after the yellow fever booster vaccination. The source of these receptors is a man aged 18 to 35 who received the YFV17D yellow fever vaccine.

This clonotype was observed at least ten times. V usage is TRBV5-1 and J usage is TRBJ1-1, with TRBD1 matching 8 bases. Trimming at V came to 0 bases and at J to 8 bases, leaving 3 bases not matched to a gene. Germline loops: CDR1 SGHRS, CDR2 YFSETQ. The CDR3 contains 13 residues. CDR3: CASSLEWTGEAFF. The CDR3 bases are TGCGCCAGCAGCTTGGAGTGGACAGGGGAAGCTTTCTTT.

In this sample, this clonotype turned up many times. This chain connects TRBV6-2 or TRBV6-3 to TRBJ2-3; D unclear. Germline-derived CDR1 and CDR2 are MNHEY and SVGEGT. This CDR3 has 12 residues. The V gene lost 2 bases and the J gene lost 2 bases, with 2 bases spanning the gap. CDR3 sequence reads: CASSYTTDTQYF. In DNA form, the CDR3 reads TGTGCCAGCAGTTACACCACAGATACGCAGTATTTT.

The chain is built from TRBV11-2 and TRBJ2-3; TRBD2 aligns across 9 bases. The CDR3 sequence is 18 residues long. Germline lookup yields CDR1 SGHAT and CDR2 FQNNGV. V trimming: 1 base; J trimming: 2 bases; junction bases outside the gene matches: 10. CDR3 bases: TGTGCCAGCAGCTTAGGGCAACTAGCGGGCGGGTTCACAGATACGCAGTATTTT. Translated, it gives CASSLGQLAGGFTDTQYF.

This clonotype was observed a handful of times. V is TRBV11-2 and J is TRBJ1-1, with D perhaps TRBD1 (5 bases). V dropped 5 bases and J dropped 5 bases, with 21 bases sitting between them. Per germline, CDR1 SGHAT and CDR2 FQNNGV. The CDR3 runs to 16 residues. The CDR3: CASSPLGGGRRTEAFF. The CDR3 DNA reads TGTGCCAGCAGCCCCCTGGGGGGGGGACGCAGAACTGAAGCTTTCTTT.

The rearrangement joins TRBV5-6 to TRBJ2-5; D not certain. Trimming stripped 1 base from V and 7 bases from J, with 8 bases between. CDR1 and CDR2 (germline): SGHDT, YYEEEE. The CDR3 is made up of 12 amino acids. The CDR3 bases are TGTGCCAGCAGCTTGTTGCGCGGGACCCAGTACTTC. It codes for CASSLLRGTQYF.

This clonotype occurred many times. The genes are TRBV9 and TRBJ2-2, with D perhaps matching TRBD2 (6 bases). Germline V gene lookup returns CDR1 SGDLS and CDR2 YYNGEE. Trimming removed 4 bases from V and 7 bases from J, with 17 bases in between. The CDR3 is 15 amino acids. The CDR3 here is CASSPSGGARGELFF. In nucleotides, the CDR3 is TGTGCCAGCAGCCCCAGCGGAGGGGCGCGCGGGGAGCTGTTTTTT.

In this sample, this clonotype turned up a few times. V gene TRBV18 combines with J gene TRBJ2-1; D perhaps matches TRBD1 (5 bases). Trimming removed 3 bases at V and 7 bases at J, with 16 bases between. This CDR3 contains 15 residues. Germline loops: CDR1 KGHSH, CDR2 LQKENI. In DNA, the CDR3 is TGTGCCAGCTCACCGGTCCAGGGAATAACGAATGAGCAGTTCTTC. The encoded protein is CASSPVQGITNEQFF.

The V and J genes are TRBV15 and TRBJ2-1; a weak D match, TRBD2 (6 bases). V was pared by 0 bases and J by 8 bases, with 8 bases between. The length of the CDR3 is 13 residues. Per the germline V gene, CDR1 is LNHNV and CDR2 is YYDKDF (reference sequence). The DNA for the CDR3 is TGTGCCACCAGCAGAGATCGGGGGTATGAGCAGTTCTTC. It yields the protein CATSRDRGYEQFF. Full variable domain (outside the CDR3, taken from reference TRBV15 and TRBJ2-1): DAMVIQNPRYQVTQFGKPVTLSCSQTLNHNVMYWYQQKSSQAPKLLFHYYDKDFNNEADTPDNFQSRRPNTSFCFLDIRSPGLGDTAMYLCATSRDRGYEQFFGPGTRLTVL.

J is TRBJ1-6 and V is TRBV7-8; tentative D call: TRBD1 (5 bases). The germline V and J ends were trimmed by 1 base and 2 bases, with 9 bases remaining between them. This CDR3 spans 16 amino acids. Germline V gene data show CDR1 as SGHVS and CDR2 as FQNEAQ. The CDR3 DNA reads TGTGCCAGCAGCTTAGGTTGGGGCACCTATAATTCACCCCTCCACTTT. It encodes CASSLGWGTYNSPLHF.

V and J are TRBV5-1 and TRBJ2-5; tentative D call: TRBD2 (6 bases). CDR3 length equals 14 residues. Per germline, CDR1 SGHRS and CDR2 YFSETQ. The germline V and J ends were trimmed by 0 bases and 5 bases, with 11 bases remaining between them. The DNA of the CDR3 is TGCGCCAGCAGCTTGGTGACGGGGAGGGAGACCCAGTACTTC. Translating gives CASSLVTGRETQYF.